These 27 T cell receptor beta chains were sequenced from one sample in a study of cytomegalovirus exposure and HLA in healthy donors. This PCR relied on a set of 60 Vbeta primers and 13 Jbeta primers. The protocol was immunoSEQ multiplex PCR, while the TCRdb copy is restricted to in-frame clones and leaves out a portion. This sample has fewer than 150,000 clones; approximately 83% occur once, and the top ten carry roughly 4.5%. The sequenced sample consisted of PBMCs. These receptor sequences come from a man aged 35-49 years in good health and CMV-seropositive.

V gene TRBV2 combines with J gene TRBJ1-2, with 12 bases aligning to TRBD1. Germline V lookup: CDR1 SNHLY, CDR2 FYNNEI. The J segment lost 8 bases and the V segment lost 4 bases, leaving 2 bases of the junction unmatched. The CDR3 is made up of 13 amino acids. The CDR3, as DNA: TGTGCCAGCAGTGGGGACAGGGGGCGAGGCTACACCTTC. As protein: CASSGDRGRGYTF.

V gene TRBV6-1 combines with J gene TRBJ1-1; 7 bases align to TRBD1. This CDR3 is 15 amino acids long. Germline values: CDR1 MNHNS, CDR2 SASEGT. J lost 5 bases, V lost 4 bases, and 10 bases had no gene match. The DNA of the CDR3 is TGTGCCAGCAGTGTAAACAGGGGAAGTGGTACTGAAGCTTTCTTT. Encoded protein: CASSVNRGSGTEAFF.

The chain is built from TRBV7-9 and TRBJ2-1; a weak D match, TRBD1 (6 bases). CDR1 and CDR2 from the germline V gene are SEHNR and FQNEAQ (reference sequence). The CDR3 loop spans 12 amino acids. V gave up 1 base and J gave up 10 bases, with 8 bases separating them. The chain's CDR3 is CASSLVGQEQFF. The DNA of the CDR3 is TGTGCCAGCAGCTTAGTGGGACAAGAGCAGTTCTTC.

The chain recombines TRBV27 with TRBJ1-2; weak D call: TRBD1 (6 bases). The germline V gene has CDR1 MNHEY and CDR2 SMNVEV (reference sequence). Trimming stripped 5 bases from V and 2 bases from J, with 15 bases between. CDR3 size: 15 residues. The CDR3 region is CASSPWTELNYGYTF. Written as DNA, the CDR3 is TGTGCCAGCAGTCCATGGACAGAATTAAACTATGGCTACACCTTC.

The chain recombines TRBV6-6 with TRBJ1-6; a possible D gene is TRBD1 (6 bases). The V and J ends lost 7 bases and 5 bases respectively, with 15 bases between them. CDR3 length: 15 amino acids. From germline, CDR1 is MNHNY and CDR2 SVGAGI (reference sequence). The CDR3 DNA follows: TGTGCCAGCATGCACAGGGTCCTAAATAATTCACCCCTCCACTTT. Translated: CASMHRVLNNSPLHF.

The chain joins TRBV5-6 to TRBJ2-2, with 8 bases lining up with TRBD1. The CDR3 contains 16 residues. Germline V lookup: CDR1 SGHDT, CDR2 YYEEEE. J lost 4 bases, V lost 4 bases, and 9 bases had no gene match. The CDR3 here is CASSPDRGQSTGELFF. In DNA, the CDR3 is TGTGCCAGCAGCCCCGACAGGGGACAATCCACCGGGGAGCTGTTTTTT.

Remarks on this clone: One junction end disagrees with the germline gene, perhaps due to a read error. The chain is built from TRBV7-9 and TRBJ2-1; D gene unclear. The CDR3 is 12 residues long. Germline V gene sequence: CDR1 SEHNR, CDR2 FQNEAQ (reference sequence). CDR3 bases: TGTTCCAGCAGCTTCCCGGACAATGAGCAGTTCTTC. This gives the protein CSSSFPDNEQFF.

The V call is TRBV18, the J call TRBJ1-5, with D possibly TRBD1 on 6 matching bases. This CDR3 is built from 16 residues. Germline V gives CDR1 KGHSH, CDR2 LQKENI. V gave up 3 bases and J gave up 6 bases, with 18 bases separating them. Written as DNA, the CDR3 is TGTGCCAGCTCACCTCCGGGAGGGGGGCAGGTTCAGCCCCAGCATTTT. This sequence encodes CASSPPGGGQVQPQHF.

The chain recombines TRBV6-6 with TRBJ2-5, with no clear D. The CDR3 is made up of 11 amino acids. The V end lost 6 bases, the J end lost 2 bases, and 4 bases lay between the germline ends. The V gene's germline CDR1 is MNHNY and CDR2 SVGAGI (reference sequence). Written as DNA, the CDR3 is TGTGCCAGCAGCTCTCAAGAGACCCAGTACTTC. Its translation: CASSSQETQYF.

The gene calls are TRBV29-1 and TRBJ1-1, with a tentative D call TRBD1 (5 bases). CDR3 length: 13 residues. V dropped 4 bases and J dropped 4 bases, with 13 bases sitting between them. Germline V gene lookup returns CDR1 SQVTM and CDR2 ANQGSEA. Here the CDR3 DNA reads TGCAGCGTTGGGTGGGGAAGGGGCACTGAAGCTTTCTTT. It codes for CSVGWGRGTEAFF.

The CDR3 protein is CAWGLAGATGELFF. The CDR3 DNA sequence: TGTGCCTGGGGACTAGCGGGGGCCACCGGGGAGCTGTTTTTT. The chain uses TRBV30 and TRBJ2-2; 13 bases fit TRBD2. The V gene end was trimmed by 5 bases and the J gene end by 4 bases; junction bases not matched to a gene: 1. The CDR3 is 14 residues long. Germline CDR1 GTSNPN, CDR2 SVGIG (reference sequence).

The chain recombines TRBV5-1 with TRBJ2-1, with D maybe TRBD1 (6 bases). The CDR3 covers 16 residues. The germline CDR1 and CDR2 sequences are SGHRS and YFSETQ. V was shortened by 6 bases and J by 4 bases, with 20 bases between the two germline ends. The CDR3 DNA follows: TGCGCCAGCACCCAGGGGCCCCCGAGATCATACAATGAGCAGTTCTTC. It translates to CASTQGPPRSYNEQFF. Supplemented by reference TRBV5-1 and TRBJ2-1, the full variable domain reads KAGVTQTPRYLIKTRGQQVTLSCSPISGHRSVSWYQQTPGQGLQFLFEYFSETQRNKGNFPGRFSGRQFSNSRSEMNVSTLELGDSALYLCASTQGPPRSYNEQFFGPGTRLTVL.

The J gene is TRBJ1-1, the V gene TRBV5-6, with D uncertain. V lost 0 bases to trimming and J lost 4 bases, with 10 bases between them. The CDR3 consists of 14 residues. Per the germline V gene, CDR1 is SGHDT and CDR2 is YYEEEE. The CDR3, as DNA: TGTGCCAGCAGCTTGGGTCAGAGGTTCACTGAAGCTTTCTTT. This sequence encodes CASSLGQRFTEAFF.

Only one count was recorded for this clone. V gene TRBV6-5 combines with J gene TRBJ2-7, with D possibly TRBD2 on 5 matching bases. The CDR3 extends over 15 amino acids. V lost 0 bases to trimming and J lost 2 bases, with 11 bases between them. Germline CDR1 is MNHEY and CDR2 is SVGAGI. CDR3 coding DNA: TGTGCCAGCAGTTACTCGTTGAAGGGAGCCTACGAGCAGTACTTC. Translated, it gives CASSYSLKGAYEQYF.

This clone was seen only a few times. The J gene is TRBJ2-1, the V gene TRBV4-3, with D maybe TRBD2 (6 bases). CDR3 length: 15 residues. With 3 bases removed from V and 13 bases from J, the gap between germline ends came to 22 bases. Germline values: CDR1 LGHNA, CDR2 YSLEER. The CDR3 nucleotides are TGCGCCAGCAGCCAGATAGCGGACTTGGCCGGGGCTCAGTTCTTC. It is translated as CASSQIADLAGAQFF.

The chain combines TRBV7-2 with TRBJ2-3; D remains ambiguous. V dropped 5 bases and J dropped 1 base, with 7 bases sitting between them. This CDR3 has 13 residues. Germline V gene lookup returns CDR1 SGHTA and CDR2 FQGNSA. The CDR3 DNA reads as TGTGCCAGCAGCAACCGGGGCACAGATACGCAGTATTTT. It is translated as CASSNRGTDTQYF.

This chain uses TRBV5-4 with TRBJ1-1; 7 nucleotides agree with TRBD1. V lost 0 bases and J lost 0; bases outside the gene matches: 2. This CDR3 comprises 15 residues. CDR1 and CDR2 from the germline V gene are SGHNT and YYREEE (reference sequence). The CDR3 loop is CASSLGGTVNTEAFF. DNA of the CDR3: TGTGCCAGCAGCTTGGGGGGGACAGTGAACACTGAAGCTTTCTTT.

The gene calls are TRBV5-4 and TRBJ2-2, with D maybe TRBD1 (5 bases). Trimming took 4 bases from V and 3 from J, leaving 10 bases between them. The CDR3 totals 14 residues. Germline values: CDR1 SGHNT, CDR2 YYREEE (reference sequence). The DNA for the CDR3 is TGTGCCAGCAGCACCAAGACAGACACCGGGGAGCTGTTTTTT. Its protein product is CASSTKTDTGELFF. Variable domain in full (rest from reference TRBV5-4 and TRBJ2-2): ETGVTQSPTHLIKTRGQQVTLRCSSQSGHNTVSWYQQALGQGPQFIFQYYREEENGRGNFPPRFSGLQFPNYSSELNVNALELDDSALYLCASSTKTDTGELFFGEGSRLTVL.

This sequence joins TRBV19 and TRBJ2-7; 7 bases agree with TRBD1. The CDR3 length is 16 residues. The trim removed 2 bases at V and 4 bases at J, leaving 11 bases unmatched. Germline lookup yields CDR1 LNHDA and CDR2 SQIVND (reference sequence). Here the CDR3 reads CASSIPPARGPYEQYF. The DNA for the CDR3 is TGTGCCAGTAGTATACCCCCGGCGAGGGGGCCTTACGAGCAGTACTTC.

The chain couples TRBV30 to TRBJ1-1, with D perhaps TRBD1 (5 bases). CDR3 length: 12 amino acids. V gave up 4 bases and J gave up 4 bases, with 10 bases separating them. Germline CDR1 and CDR2: GTSNPN and SVGIG (reference sequence). The CDR3 here is CAWTQGGTEAFF. In DNA form, the CDR3 reads TGTGCCTGGACCCAGGGAGGCACTGAAGCTTTCTTT.

The chain employs TRBV29-1 and TRBJ2-7; 8 positions match TRBD1. The CDR3 is made up of 15 amino acids. Germline V gives CDR1 SQVTM, CDR2 ANQGSEA. With V trimmed by 3 bases and J by 2 bases, 9 bases remained unmatched. This chain's CDR3 is CSVEGTGILTYEQYF. In nucleotides, the CDR3 is TGCAGCGTTGAGGGGACAGGTATCCTAACCTACGAGCAGTACTTC.

This clone has a handful of counts. The rearrangement joins TRBV5-6 to TRBJ2-7; 10 bases agree with TRBD1. The V gene end was trimmed by 2 bases and the J gene end by 2 bases; junction bases not matched to a gene: 4. The CDR3 totals 15 residues. Germline CDR1 is SGHDT and CDR2 is YYEEEE. The CDR3 here is CASSFRDRGPYEQYF. CDR3 in DNA: TGTGCCAGCAGCTTCCGGGACAGGGGCCCCTACGAGCAGTACTTC. Full variable domain (remainder filled in from reference TRBV5-6 and TRBJ2-7): DAGVTQSPTHLIKTRGQQVTLRCSPKSGHDTVSWYQQALGQGPQFIFQYYEEEERQRGNFPDRFSGHQFPNYSSELNVNALLLGDSALYLCASSFRDRGPYEQYFGPGTRLTVT.

This rearrangement joins TRBV7-9 to TRBJ2-1, with TRBD2 identical over 11 bases. From germline, CDR1 is SEHNR and CDR2 FQNEAQ (reference sequence). There are 14 residues in the CDR3. V shed 5 bases and J 15 bases; nucleotides not matched to a gene: 12. The CDR3 spells CASSPGLAGPLRFF. CDR3 nucleotides: TGTGCCAGCAGCCCCGGACTAGCGGGCCCGTTACGGTTCTTC.

In its sample, this clone was seen once. This sequence joins TRBV9 and TRBJ2-2; TRBD2 matches at 11 bases. V dropped 2 bases and J dropped 3; count of bases not matched to a gene: 3. The CDR3 is 16 residues long. Germline-derived CDR1 and CDR2 are SGDLS and YYNGEE. The DNA of the CDR3 is TGTGCCAGCAGCGTCGGGACTAGCGGATACACCGGGGAGCTGTTTTTT. It codes for CASSVGTSGYTGELFF.

The chain couples TRBV5-4 to TRBJ1-1; D call uncertain. Trimming pared 1 base from V and 13 bases from J, leaving 17 bases between. From germline, CDR1 is SGHNT and CDR2 YYREEE (reference sequence). CDR3 length: 13 amino acids. The CDR3 DNA reads TGTGCCAGCAGCTTGAAAGGGTCGGGAAATAGTTTCTTT. This translates into CASSLKGSGNSFF.

V usage is TRBV10-2 and J usage is TRBJ2-7, with D maybe TRBD2 (5 bases). Germline V lookup: CDR1 WSHSY, CDR2 SAAADI. V was cut by 1 base and J by 4 bases, with 5 bases left in between. This CDR3 spans 12 amino acids. This CDR3 is CASSEWEYEQYF. The CDR3 DNA reads TGCGCCAGCAGTGAGTGGGAGTACGAGCAGTACTTC.

This chain joins TRBV29-1 and TRBJ1-2; maybe TRBD1 (6 bases). V shed 7 bases and J shed 8 bases, with 17 bases lying between them. Germline CDR1 reads SQVTM; CDR2 reads ANQGSEA. CDR3 size: 12 residues. The chain's CDR3 is CSATQGTPGYTF. CDR3 bases: TGCAGCGCCACGCAGGGGACCCCAGGCTACACCTTC.